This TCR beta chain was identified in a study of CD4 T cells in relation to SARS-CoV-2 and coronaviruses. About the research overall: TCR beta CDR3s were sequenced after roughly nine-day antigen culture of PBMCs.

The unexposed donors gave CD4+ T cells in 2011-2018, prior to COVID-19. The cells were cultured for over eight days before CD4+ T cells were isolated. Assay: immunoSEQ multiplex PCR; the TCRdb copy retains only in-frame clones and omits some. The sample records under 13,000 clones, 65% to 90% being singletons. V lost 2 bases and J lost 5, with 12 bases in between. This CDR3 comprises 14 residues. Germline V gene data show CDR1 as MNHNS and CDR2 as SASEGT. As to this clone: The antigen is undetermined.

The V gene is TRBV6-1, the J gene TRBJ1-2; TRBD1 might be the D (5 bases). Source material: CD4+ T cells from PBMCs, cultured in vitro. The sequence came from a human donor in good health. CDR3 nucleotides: TGTGCCAGCAGTGAATTTGGGGGGGGGTATGGCTACACCTTC. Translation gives CASSEFGGGYGYTF.